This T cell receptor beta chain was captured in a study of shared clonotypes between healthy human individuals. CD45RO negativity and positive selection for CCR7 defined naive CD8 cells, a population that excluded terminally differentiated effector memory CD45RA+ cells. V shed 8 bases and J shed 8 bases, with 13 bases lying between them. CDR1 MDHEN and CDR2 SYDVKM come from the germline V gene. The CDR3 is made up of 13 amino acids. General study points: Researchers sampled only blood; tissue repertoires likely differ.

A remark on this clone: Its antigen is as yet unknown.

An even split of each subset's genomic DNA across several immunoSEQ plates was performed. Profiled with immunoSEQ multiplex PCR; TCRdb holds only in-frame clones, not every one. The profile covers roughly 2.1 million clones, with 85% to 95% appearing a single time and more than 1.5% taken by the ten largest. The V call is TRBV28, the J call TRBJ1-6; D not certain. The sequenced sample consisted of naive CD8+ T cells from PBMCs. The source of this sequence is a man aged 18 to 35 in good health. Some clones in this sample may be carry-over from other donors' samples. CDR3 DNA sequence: TGTGCCAGCTCTCGGGCGGTCCATTCACCCCTCCACTTT. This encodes CASSRAVHSPLHF.